This T cell receptor beta chain was obtained from a study of T cells in Graves' hyperthyroidism and ophthalmopathy. General study results and limits: In the blood, most expanded thyroid clonotypes above 0.001 appeared as well.

Regions amplified from RNA transcripts were the TCR beta CDR3 regions. The HTBI set primed first-round TCR CDR3 RT-PCR. TCRdb reprocessed the multiplex PCR reads via MiXCR and lists one record per CDR3 protein. The profile shows hundreds of thousands of distinct CDR3 sequences, approximately 15% of them singletons. Germline lookup yields CDR1 SGHRS and CDR2 YFSETQ. V was cut by 0 bases and J by 0 bases, with 16 bases left in between. This CDR3 comprises 19 residues. Used for diagnoses were clinical symptoms, serum thyroxine and TRAb, thyroid ultrasound and orbital computed tomography. Regarding this clonotype: Its specificity is unknown.

The source material was blood. This clonotype originated in a man younger than 30 with Graves' ophthalmopathy. V usage is TRBV5-1 and J usage is TRBJ2-6; tentative D call: TRBD1 (6 bases). CDR3 protein: CASSLESGTKNSGANVLTF. The CDR3 DNA sequence: TGCGCCAGCAGCTTGGAATCCGGGACAAAAAACTCTGGGGCCAACGTCCTGACTTTC.